A single sample is the source of the 2 T cell receptor beta chains below, sequenced in a study of human T cells and chemical hapten exposure. In TCRdb, the RACE reads were re-called with MiXCR into one record per CDR3 protein. The table records around 95,000 distinct CDR3 sequences, about 10% of them present only once. Time point given: pre-sensitization, week 0. Treatment defined: therapeutic diphenylcyclopropenone sensitization with weekly scalp DPC. This sample comprised whole blood, obtained in connection with sensitization to the hapten diphenylcyclopropenone (DPC). The receptors here all came from a woman aged 55-69 years with alopecia areata. Some clones in this sample may be carry-over from other donors' samples.

This clonotype was observed many times. The chain is built from TRBV10-3 and TRBJ2-6; D is uncertain. The CDR3 is 15 amino acids. Germline CDR1 ENHRY, CDR2 SYGVKD. V lost 8 bases and J lost 1, with 12 bases in between. The CDR3: CAILTDLSGANVLTF. The CDR3 nucleotides read TGTGCCATCCTGACCGACCTATCTGGGGCCAACGTCCTGACTTTC.

The chain carries TRBV10-2 and TRBJ1-5, with D tentatively TRBD1 (6 bases). Trimming shortened V by 3 bases and J by 7 bases, and 13 bases separated the two germline ends. The CDR3 is made up of 14 amino acids. Germline V gives CDR1 WSHSY, CDR2 SAAADI. In nucleotides, the CDR3 is TGCGCCAGCAGTGATCGAGGGGGAGAACAGCCCCAGCATTTT. Protein sequence: CASSDRGGEQPQHF.